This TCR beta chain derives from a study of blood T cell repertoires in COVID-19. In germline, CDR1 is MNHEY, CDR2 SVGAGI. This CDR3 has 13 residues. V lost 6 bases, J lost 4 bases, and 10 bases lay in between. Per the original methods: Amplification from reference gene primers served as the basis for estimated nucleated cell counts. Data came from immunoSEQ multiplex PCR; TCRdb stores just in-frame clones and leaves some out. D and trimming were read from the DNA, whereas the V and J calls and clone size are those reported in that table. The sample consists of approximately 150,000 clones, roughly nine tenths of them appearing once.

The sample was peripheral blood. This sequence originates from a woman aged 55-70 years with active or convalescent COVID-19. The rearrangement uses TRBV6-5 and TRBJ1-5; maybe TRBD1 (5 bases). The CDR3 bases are TGTGCCAGCAGCCGGACATTGAATCAGCCCCAGCATTTT. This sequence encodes CASSRTLNQPQHF.